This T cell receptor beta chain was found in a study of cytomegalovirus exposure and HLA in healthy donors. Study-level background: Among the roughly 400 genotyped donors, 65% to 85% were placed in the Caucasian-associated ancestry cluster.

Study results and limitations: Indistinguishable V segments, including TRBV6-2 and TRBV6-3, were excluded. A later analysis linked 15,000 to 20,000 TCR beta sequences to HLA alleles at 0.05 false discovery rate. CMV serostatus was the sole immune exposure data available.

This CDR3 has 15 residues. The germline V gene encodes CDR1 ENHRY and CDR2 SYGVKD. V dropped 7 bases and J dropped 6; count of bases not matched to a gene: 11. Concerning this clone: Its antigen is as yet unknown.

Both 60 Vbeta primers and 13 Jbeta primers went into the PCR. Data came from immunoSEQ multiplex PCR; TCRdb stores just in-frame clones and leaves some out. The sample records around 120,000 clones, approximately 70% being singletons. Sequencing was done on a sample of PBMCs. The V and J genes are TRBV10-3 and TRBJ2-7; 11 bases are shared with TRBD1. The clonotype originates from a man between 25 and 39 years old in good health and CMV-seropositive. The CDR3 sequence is CAINVSGTGGSEQYF. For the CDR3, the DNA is TGTGCCATCAACGTGTCAGGGACAGGGGGTAGCGAGCAGTACTTC.